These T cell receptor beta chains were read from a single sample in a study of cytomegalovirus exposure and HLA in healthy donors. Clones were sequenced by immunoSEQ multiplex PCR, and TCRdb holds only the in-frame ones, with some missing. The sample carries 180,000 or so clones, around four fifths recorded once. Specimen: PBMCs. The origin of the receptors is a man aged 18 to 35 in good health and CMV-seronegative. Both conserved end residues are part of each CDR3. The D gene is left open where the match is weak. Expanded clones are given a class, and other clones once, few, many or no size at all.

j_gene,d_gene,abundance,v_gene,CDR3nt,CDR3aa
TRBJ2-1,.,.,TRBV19,TGTGCCAGTAGTATAGGCCGCTTGGGCGTTCTGCACTACAATGAGCAGTTCTTC,CASSIGRLGVLHYNEQFF
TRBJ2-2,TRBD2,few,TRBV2,TGTGCCAGCAGATCAACCGGGACTAGCGGGGGGGGCACCGGGGAGCTGTTTTTT,CASRSTGTSGGGTGELFF
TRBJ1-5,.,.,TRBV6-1,TGTGCCAGCGAGGCCGGGGGAGGGCAGCCCCAGCATTTT,CASEAGGGQPQHF
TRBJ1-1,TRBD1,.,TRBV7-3,TGTGCCAGCAGCCGGACAGGGGGCGCGGGGACTGAAGCTTTCTTT,CASSRTGGAGTEAFF
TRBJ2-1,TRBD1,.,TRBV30,TGTGCCTGGAGTGGACGGGACAGGGGGCAGGAAAGGCAGTTCTTC,CAWSGRDRGQERQFF
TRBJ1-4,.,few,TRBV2,TGTGCCAGCAAGGACAGCAACAATGAAAAACTGTTTTTT,CASKDSNNEKLFF
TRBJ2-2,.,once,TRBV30,TGTGCCTGGAGTGTCTATACTTCCACCGGGGAGCTGTTTTTT,CAWSVYTSTGELFF
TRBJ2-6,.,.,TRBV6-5,TGTGCCAGCAGTTACTCGGGCAGCCTACAAGCCAACGTCCTGACTTTC,CASSYSGSLQANVLTF
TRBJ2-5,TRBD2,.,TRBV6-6,TGTGCCAGCAAATTAGCGGGAGGGGAGACCCAGTACTTC,CASKLAGGETQYF
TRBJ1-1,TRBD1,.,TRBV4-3,TGCGCCAGCAGCCAACCGGGACAGCAGAACACTGAAGCTTTCTTT,CASSQPGQQNTEAFF
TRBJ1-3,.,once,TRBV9,TGTGCCAGCAGCGTTCAGGGTGGTGGAAACACCATATATTTT,CASSVQGGGNTIYF
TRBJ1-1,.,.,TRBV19,TGTGCCAGTAGGGGGAGGACGAACACTGAAGCTTTCTTT,CASRGRTNTEAFF
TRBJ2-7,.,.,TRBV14,TGTGCCAGCAGCCAAGTAAACAACTACGAGCAGTACTTC,CASSQVNNYEQYF
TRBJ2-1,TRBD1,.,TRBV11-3,TGTGCCAGCAGCACCTCGAGCCGGGACAGGGGGCTCAATGAGCAGTTCTTC,CASSTSSRDRGLNEQFF
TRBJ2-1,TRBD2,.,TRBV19,TGTGCCAGTAGTATCCCCCGTAGCGGGAGTGGTAATGAGCAGTTCTTC,CASSIPRSGSGNEQFF
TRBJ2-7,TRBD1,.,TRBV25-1,TGTGCCAGCAGTGAATGGACAGGAAGCTCCTACGAGCAGTACTTC,CASSEWTGSSYEQYF
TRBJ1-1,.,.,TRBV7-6,TGTGCCAGCAGCTTGGGCGGGGTGACTGAAGCTTTCTTT,CASSLGGVTEAFF
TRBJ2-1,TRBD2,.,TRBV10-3,TGTGCCATCAGTCCCCTAGCGGACGTCAATGAGCAGTTCTTC,CAISPLADVNEQFF
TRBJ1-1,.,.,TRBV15,TGTGCCACCAGCAGAGATCCCCTGGGGGGTACTGAAGCTTTCTTT,CATSRDPLGGTEAFF
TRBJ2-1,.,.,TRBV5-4,TGTGCCAGCAGCTTGGAACGGGGGTCCTACAATGAGCAGTTCTTC,CASSLERGSYNEQFF
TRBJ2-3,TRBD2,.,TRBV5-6,TGTGCCAGCAGCCCCGGACTGGGGAGGGGAGATACGCAGTATTTT,CASSPGLGRGDTQYF
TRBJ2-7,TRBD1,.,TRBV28,TGTGCCAGCAGTTCTCTTGGACAGGGGTGGCACGAGCAGTACTTC,CASSSLGQGWHEQYF
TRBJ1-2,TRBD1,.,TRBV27,TGTGCCAGCAGTTTCCTTCAGGGGGGCTATGGCTACACCTTC,CASSFLQGGYGYTF
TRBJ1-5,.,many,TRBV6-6,TGTGCCAGCAGTGATGGGGGGGGAGGTCAGCCCCAGCATTTT,CASSDGGGGQPQHF
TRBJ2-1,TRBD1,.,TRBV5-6,TGTGCCAGCAGCTTGCGACAGGGGGGGTACAATGAGCAGTTCTTC,CASSLRQGGYNEQFF
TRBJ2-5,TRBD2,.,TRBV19,TGTGCCAGTAACCGGGGACTAGAGTGGGAGACCCAGTACTTC,CASNRGLEWETQYF
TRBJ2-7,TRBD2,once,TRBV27,TGTGCCAGCAGTTTAGGGCAGGGAGGGAACGAGCAGTACTTC,CASSLGQGGNEQYF